These T cell receptor beta chains were read from a single sample in a study of T cells in Graves' hyperthyroidism and ophthalmopathy. TCRdb re-analysed the multiplex PCR reads in MiXCR, keeping a single row per CDR3 protein. The table includes fewer than 110,000 distinct CDR3 sequences, about half detected once. Source material: blood. The receptors shown here come from a man aged 35 to 55 with Graves' hyperthyroidism. Both conserved end residues are part of each CDR3. The order of the fields is J gene, V gene, D gene, clone size, CDR3 DNA, CDR3 protein. A D gene is named only where the DNA matches it firmly. Clone size is shown for a subset of rows, as once, few, many or a class of expanded clone.

>TRBJ2-7|TRBV28|-|many
TGTGCCAGCCGGGGTGGGGCTTACGAGCAGTACTTC
CASRGGAYEQYF
>TRBJ1-3|TRBV25-1|-|medium-sized
TGTGCCAGCAGTGAATCGGGAGGAAACACCATATATTTT
CASSESGGNTIYF
>TRBJ2-1|TRBV9|TRBD2|many
TGTGCCAGCAGCGCAAGCGGGAGGGCCTTCTACAATGAGCAGTTCTTC
CASSASGRAFYNEQFF
>TRBJ2-3|TRBV11-2|TRBD2|many
TGTGCCAGCAGCATCAGGACTAGAAACACAGATACGCAGTATTTT
CASSIRTRNTDTQYF
>TRBJ1-3|TRBV3-1|-|-
TGTGCCAGCAGCCCGGAAACAGGGTTTGGAAACACCATATATTTT
CASSPETGFGNTIYF
>TRBJ2-2|TRBV7-2|-|many
TGTGCCAGCAGCCTGGGACGGAACACCGGGGAGCTGTTTTTT
CASSLGRNTGELFF
>TRBJ2-1|TRBV7-3|-|many
TGTGCCAGCAGCTTAATTGGTGATGAGCAGTTCTTC
CASSLIGDEQFF
>TRBJ2-7|TRBV10-2|TRBD2|-
TGCGCCAGAAGGGAAGCGGGAGTTCGTTTCGACGAGCAGTACTTC
CARREAGVRFDEQYF
>TRBJ2-3|TRBV10-3|TRBD2|many
TGTGCCATCAGTGAGTCACAGGGACTAGCGAAAAGCACAGATACGCAGTATTTT
CAISESQGLAKSTDTQYF
>TRBJ1-1|TRBV20-1|-|-
TGCAGTGCTAGAGGTGACAGCGGCACTGAAGCTTTCTTT
CSARGDSGTEAFF
>TRBJ1-2|TRBV7-3|TRBD1|-
TGTGCCAGCAGCGTGTGGGGGACAGGATATGGCTACACCTTC
CASSVWGTGYGYTF
>TRBJ1-1|TRBV6-5|-|many
TGTGCCAGCGGTTTGGTCGCACGCCTGGGAACTGAAGCTTTCTTT
CASGLVARLGTEAFF
>TRBJ2-5|TRBV7-2|TRBD2|-
TGTGCCAGCAGCTTACCCGGACTAGCGGGAGGGCTTGAGACCCAGTACTTC
CASSLPGLAGGLETQYF
>TRBJ1-1|TRBV2|-|few
TGTGCCAGCAGGAGGGTGAACACTGAAGCTTTCTTT
CASRRVNTEAFF